A selection of T cell receptor beta chains follows, all from one sample in a study of vaccination and CD4 T cells after COVID-19. TCRdb itself ran the PCR reads through MiXCR, one entry per CDR3 protein. The table has about 17,000 distinct CDR3 sequences, about 43% seen once. No antigens are known for them. The sequencing input was CD4+ T cells from blood, cultured in vitro. The receptors originated from a human donor who had recovered from COVID-19. The CDR3 runs from the conserved cysteine through the conserved F or W. A D gene is named only where the DNA matches it firmly. Not all rows give a size; the values are once, few, many and, for expanded clones, a class.

D gene: TRBD1
clone size: few
V gene: TRBV2
J gene: TRBJ1-5
CDR3 protein: CASSENRGRNQPQHF
CDR3 DNA: TGTGCCAGCAGTGAAAACAGGGGGCGCAATCAGCCCCAGCATTTT

D gene: -
clone size: medium-sized
V gene: TRBV20-1
J gene: TRBJ2-7
CDR3 protein: CSARDISQGRGEQYF
CDR3 DNA: TGCAGTGCTAGAGATATTAGCCAGGGTCGAGGGGAGCAGTACTTC

D gene: TRBD1
clone size: -
V gene: TRBV25-1
J gene: TRBJ2-1
CDR3 protein: CASSETTGARSYNEQFF
CDR3 DNA: TGTGCCAGCAGTGAAACCACAGGGGCAAGGTCCTACAATGAGCAGTTCTTC

D gene: -
clone size: few
V gene: TRBV24-1
J gene: TRBJ1-2
CDR3 protein: CATSDSPNYGYTF
CDR3 DNA: TGTGCCACCAGTGATTCGCCGAACTATGGCTACACCTTC

D gene: -
clone size: -
V gene: TRBV20-1
J gene: TRBJ2-6
CDR3 protein: CSAREGSGANVLTF
CDR3 DNA: TGCAGTGCTAGAGAGGGCTCTGGGGCCAACGTCCTGACTTTC

D gene: TRBD1
clone size: -
V gene: TRBV6-2/TRBV6-3
J gene: TRBJ2-5
CDR3 protein: CASRNSSRGSGETQYF
CDR3 DNA: TGTGCCAGCAGGAACAGCTCCAGGGGGTCCGGGGAGACCCAGTACTTC

D gene: -
clone size: -
V gene: TRBV24-1
J gene: TRBJ2-7
CDR3 protein: CATEDYHYEQYF
CDR3 DNA: TGTGCCACTGAAGACTACCACTACGAGCAGTACTTC

D gene: -
clone size: -
V gene: TRBV20-1
J gene: TRBJ2-3
CDR3 protein: CSARNLRDRTDTQYF
CDR3 DNA: TGCAGTGCTAGAAACCTCCGGGACCGCACAGATACGCAGTATTTT

D gene: -
clone size: -
V gene: TRBV5-4
J gene: TRBJ2-3
CDR3 protein: CASRAASLEGTDTQYF
CDR3 DNA: TGTGCCAGCAGGGCAGCGAGTCTGGAGGGCACAGATACGCAGTATTTT

D gene: TRBD1
clone size: few
V gene: TRBV7-7
J gene: TRBJ2-3
CDR3 protein: CASSLGQGLDTQYF
CDR3 DNA: TGTGCCAGCAGCTTAGGACAGGGCCTAGATACGCAGTATTTT

D gene: TRBD1
clone size: few
V gene: TRBV19
J gene: TRBJ1-1
CDR3 protein: CASSTTRQGGGTEAFF
CDR3 DNA: TGTGCCAGTAGTACTACCCGACAGGGTGGGGGAACTGAAGCTTTCTTT

D gene: -
clone size: -
V gene: TRBV5-1
J gene: TRBJ2-3
CDR3 protein: CASSLAQDTQYF
CDR3 DNA: TGCGCCAGCAGCTTGGCTCAAGATACGCAGTATTTT

D gene: TRBD2
clone size: few
V gene: TRBV20-1
J gene: TRBJ2-5
CDR3 protein: CSARTSGSLGGETQYF
CDR3 DNA: TGCAGTGCTCGGACTAGCGGGAGCTTGGGTGGAGAGACCCAGTACTTC

D gene: TRBD1
clone size: few
V gene: TRBV20-1
J gene: TRBJ2-7
CDR3 protein: CSEVGGQGGKRDEQYF
CDR3 DNA: TGCAGTGAGGTAGGGGGACAGGGGGGAAAAAGGGACGAGCAGTACTTC

D gene: -
clone size: -
V gene: TRBV20-1
J gene: TRBJ1-4
CDR3 protein: CSARLAPNEKLFF
CDR3 DNA: TGCAGTGCTAGACTGGCCCCCAATGAAAAACTGTTTTTT

D gene: -
clone size: -
V gene: TRBV19
J gene: TRBJ2-1
CDR3 protein: CASRVWGNTDEQFF
CDR3 DNA: TGTGCCAGTAGGGTTTGGGGGAATACGGATGAGCAGTTCTTC

D gene: -
clone size: once
V gene: TRBV20-1
J gene: TRBJ2-1
CDR3 protein: CSANSNREWSNEQFF
CDR3 DNA: TGCAGTGCTAATTCCAACCGGGAGTGGAGCAATGAGCAGTTCTTC

D gene: -
clone size: -
V gene: TRBV12-3/TRBV12-4
J gene: TRBJ2-1
CDR3 protein: CASRLGGDNEQFF
CDR3 DNA: TGTGCCAGCAGATTAGGTGGGGACAATGAGCAGTTCTTC

D gene: -
clone size: -
V gene: TRBV6-1
J gene: TRBJ1-4
CDR3 protein: CASRGQRGEKLFF
CDR3 DNA: TGTGCCAGCAGGGGCCAGCGGGGCGAAAAACTGTTTTTT

D gene: TRBD1
clone size: -
V gene: TRBV7-2
J gene: TRBJ2-1
CDR3 protein: CASSSTGGLWNEQFF
CDR3 DNA: TGTGCCAGCAGCTCGACAGGGGGACTTTGGAATGAGCAGTTCTTC

D gene: TRBD2
clone size: few
V gene: TRBV6-1
J gene: TRBJ2-1
CDR3 protein: CASRSGSLSDEQFF
CDR3 DNA: TGTGCCAGCAGGAGCGGGAGCTTGAGCGATGAGCAGTTCTTC

D gene: TRBD1
clone size: -
V gene: TRBV28
J gene: TRBJ1-5
CDR3 protein: CASRNRGSNQPQHF
CDR3 DNA: TGTGCCAGCAGGAACAGGGGGAGCAATCAGCCCCAGCATTTT

D gene: TRBD2
clone size: -
V gene: TRBV7-8
J gene: TRBJ2-3
CDR3 protein: CASSLGSTSGTDTQYF
CDR3 DNA: TGTGCCAGCAGCTTAGGTTCGACTAGCGGCACAGATACGCAGTATTTT

D gene: -
clone size: -
V gene: TRBV4-1
J gene: TRBJ1-4
CDR3 protein: CASSRRATNEKLFF
CDR3 DNA: TGCGCCAGCAGCCGCAGAGCAACTAATGAAAAACTGTTTTTT

D gene: -
clone size: once
V gene: TRBV5-1
J gene: TRBJ2-5
CDR3 protein: CASSFSPSETQYF
CDR3 DNA: TGCGCCAGCAGCTTTAGTCCAAGCGAGACCCAGTACTTC

D gene: TRBD2
clone size: once
V gene: TRBV28
J gene: TRBJ2-5
CDR3 protein: CASSIAGGQETQYF
CDR3 DNA: TGTGCCAGCAGTATAGCGGGCGGCCAAGAGACCCAGTACTTC

D gene: -
clone size: few
V gene: TRBV2
J gene: TRBJ1-1
CDR3 protein: CASSPLAGGNTEAFF
CDR3 DNA: TGTGCCAGCAGTCCCTTGGCCGGGGGAAACACTGAAGCTTTCTTT

D gene: TRBD2
clone size: -
V gene: TRBV7-2
J gene: TRBJ2-7
CDR3 protein: CASSPTLAGAAYEQYF
CDR3 DNA: TGTGCCAGCAGCCCAACGTTAGCGGGAGCGGCCTACGAGCAGTACTTC

D gene: -
clone size: few
V gene: TRBV15
J gene: TRBJ2-7
CDR3 protein: CATSRDIVREQYF
CDR3 DNA: TGTGCCACCAGCAGAGACATTGTACGCGAGCAGTACTTC

D gene: TRBD2
clone size: -
V gene: TRBV5-1
J gene: TRBJ2-7
CDR3 protein: CASSLDASGSFNEQYF
CDR3 DNA: TGCGCCAGCAGCTTGGACGCTAGCGGGAGTTTCAACGAGCAGTACTTC